The 21 T cell receptor beta chains listed next were all sequenced from one sample in a study of tumor-infiltrating lymphocytes in primary liver carcinoma. TCR beta cDNA was made from 500 ng total RNA with a constant-region primer. Three nested multiplex PCR rounds of slightly modified ARM-PCR generated TCR beta libraries. Running 10 cycles apiece, the first two PCR rounds relied on TRBV1-TRBV30 forward primers together with a C-beta reverse primer. A single record per CDR3 protein comes from TCRdb applying MiXCR to the multiplex PCR reads. The sample lists 300,000 to 350,000 distinct CDR3 sequences, roughly three fifths seen once, with about 15% in the top ten. Alongside blood RNA obtained from unsorted whole blood, germline DNA was also extracted. Sequenced input: peripheral blood. Source of these receptors: a woman between 25 and 40 years old with primary liver carcinoma and hepatitis B virus infection.

With respect to this clonotype: A much larger clone differs by one base, so this may be a read error. The rearrangement joins TRBV12-3 or TRBV12-4 to TRBJ2-1; maybe TRBD2 (6 bases). This CDR3 spans 12 amino acids. V was shortened by 5 bases and J by 12 bases, with 14 bases between the two germline ends. CDR3 protein: CASSPPSDGQFF. DNA for the CDR3: TGTGCCAGCAGTCCCCCTAGCGATGGGCAGTTCTTC.

This CDR3 reads CASSHPGAQGRSNQPQYF. The CDR3 bases are TGCGCCAGCAGTCATCCCGGGGCTCAGGGTCGGAGCAATCAGCCCCAGTATTTT. The chain joins TRBV4-1 to TRBJ1-5; the D gene could be TRBD1 or TRBD2 (5 bases each). The J call is uncertain, as TRBJ2-3 better fits the DNA end. This CDR3 contains 18 residues. Germline V lookup: CDR1 MGHRA, CDR2 YSYEKL.

This clonotype was counted many times. The chain couples TRBV4-3 to TRBJ2-5, with D maybe TRBD2 (5 bases). Trimming took off 4 bases at V and 1 base at J, with 19 bases between the two ends. This CDR3 spans 17 amino acids. Germline V CDR1 and CDR2: LGHNA, YSLEER. The CDR3, as DNA: TGCGCCAGCAGCCGAGTCGACCGGAGCGGAGGCCAAGAGACCCAGTACTTC. This translates into CASSRVDRSGGQETQYF.

This clonotype showed up just once. One junction end disagrees with the germline gene, perhaps due to a read error. The chain links TRBV29-1 to TRBJ1-2, with 8 bases identical to TRBD1. CDR3 length: 12 amino acids. Germline V gives CDR1 SQVTM, CDR2 ANQGSEA. This CDR3 is CSSTGANYDYTF. The CDR3 coding sequence is TGCAGCTCGACAGGGGCTAACTATGACTACACCTTC.

V is TRBV6-1 and J is TRBJ1-2, with D possibly TRBD1 on 6 matching bases. The germline V and J ends were trimmed by 2 bases and 0 bases, with 10 bases remaining between them. The CDR3 spans 15 residues. Germline V gene lookup returns CDR1 MNHNS and CDR2 SASEGT. As DNA, the CDR3 is TGTGCCAGCAGTGAATCGCAGGGGCCTAACTATGGCTACACCTTC. Translation gives CASSESQGPNYGYTF.

This chain connects TRBV6-6 to TRBJ2-3, with D unclear. V was clipped by 5 bases and J by 2 bases, with 14 bases between them. The germline V gene has CDR1 MNHNY and CDR2 SVGAGI (reference sequence). The CDR3 loop spans 15 amino acids. The CDR3 sequence is CASSRVGIDTDTQYF. The CDR3 nucleotides read TGTGCCAGCAGTAGGGTAGGGATCGACACAGATACGCAGTATTTT.

As to this clonotype: This may come from a read error, since a much larger clone is one base off. The rearrangement joins TRBV12-3 or TRBV12-4 to TRBJ1-1; no firm D call. The germline V and J ends were trimmed by 8 bases and 9 bases, with 13 bases remaining between them. The CDR3 is made up of 11 amino acids. Written as DNA, the CDR3 is TGTGCCAGCCGGACGGGCGCTAAAGCTTTCTTT. Amino acids: CASRTGAKAFF.

For this clonotype: A junction end diverges from the germline sequence, so it may reflect a read error. The chain couples TRBV11-2 to TRBJ2-2; tentatively, D is TRBD2 (6 bases). The CDR3 loop spans 14 amino acids. CDR1 and CDR2 (germline): SGHAT, FQNNGV. The DNA for the CDR3 is TGTGCCAACAGCCAAGGAGAGGCGGGCGGGGAGATGTTTTTT. It translates to CANSQGEAGGEMFF.

This clonotype was observed a handful of times. A read error may produce the germline difference seen at one junction end. The chain links TRBV4-3 to TRBJ2-1; TRBD2 might be the D (6 bases). The CDR3 contains 16 residues. Germline loops: CDR1 LGHNA, CDR2 YSLEER. The chain's CDR3 is CAGSQDAGSSYNGQIF. In nucleotides, the CDR3 is TGCGCCGGCAGCCAAGATGCGGGAAGCTCCTACAATGGGCAGATCTTC.

The chain is built from TRBV10-3 and TRBJ2-7; D is unclear. Trimming stripped 2 bases from V and 6 bases from J, with 8 bases between. CDR1 and CDR2 (germline): ENHRY, SYGVKD. The CDR3 sequence is 12 residues long. CDR3 protein: CAISEIGIEQYF. For the CDR3, the DNA is TGTGCCATCAGTGAGATAGGAATCGAGCAGTACTTC.

To note about this clonotype: A read error may explain this, as a much larger clone is one base away. V gene TRBV6-5 combines with J gene TRBJ1-6; possibly TRBD1 for D (5 bases). Germline loops: CDR1 MNHEY, CDR2 SVGAGI. The CDR3 is 15 amino acids. As DNA, the CDR3 is TGTGCCAGCAGTCCCCGGGACGGAGGAAATTCACTCCTCCACTTT. Its translation is CASSPRDGGNSLLHF.

This clonotype was seen at least ten times. The CDR3 region has the DNA TGTGCCAGTCTATATAGGGGGTCGTACGAGCAGTACTTC. Its translation is CASLYRGSYEQYF. The chain has TRBV12-3 or TRBV12-4 and TRBJ2-7, with a tentative D call TRBD1 (6 bases). The CDR3 extends over 13 amino acids. Trimming removed 9 bases from V and 4 bases from J, with 16 bases in between.

At least ten counts were recorded for this clonotype. The chain carries TRBV4-3 and TRBJ2-7; D possibly uses TRBD1 or TRBD2 (5 bases each). The CDR3 has 15 residues. With 0 bases removed from V and 1 base from J, the gap between germline ends came to 10 bases. Germline V gives CDR1 LGHNA, CDR2 YSLEER. The CDR3 DNA follows: TGCGCCAGCAGCCAAGACGGGTGGGGGTCCTACGAGCAGTACTTC. Translated, it gives CASSQDGWGSYEQYF.

The chain uses TRBV6-6 and TRBJ2-3; D is possibly TRBD2 (6 bases). With 5 bases removed from V and 2 bases from J, the gap between germline ends came to 17 bases. This CDR3 is 16 amino acids long. Per the germline V gene, CDR1 is MNHNY and CDR2 is SVGAGI (reference sequence). CDR3 sequence: CASSEIGTGYTDTQYF. CDR3 in DNA: TGTGCCAGCAGTGAAATCGGGACTGGATACACAGATACGCAGTATTTT.

This clonotype was detected only once. The V call is TRBV11-1, the J call TRBJ2-7; the D gene is possibly TRBD1 (5 bases). Trimming stripped 5 bases from V and 5 bases from J, with 16 bases between. The CDR3 totals 14 residues. Germline CDR1 is SGHAT and CDR2 is FQDESV (reference sequence). CDR3 in amino acids: CASSETRTTNEQYF. DNA for the CDR3: TGTGCCAGCAGCGAAACCAGGACAACCAACGAGCAGTACTTC.

This clonotype is labeled as medium-sized. The CDR3 is CASSYEYEQYF. The CDR3 DNA is TGTGCCAGCAGCTACGAATACGAGCAGTACTTC. The rearrangement uses TRBV11-2 and TRBJ2-7; D call uncertain. CDR3 length equals 11 residues. Trimming cost V 4 bases and J 4 bases, with 5 bases left between them. Per germline, CDR1 SGHAT and CDR2 FQNNGV. The full variable domain, in which reference TRBV11-2 and TRBJ2-7 provide the parts outside the CDR3, is EAGVAQSPRYKIIEKRQSVAFWCNPISGHATLYWYQQILGQGPKLLIQFQNNGVVDDSQLPKDRFSAERLKGVDSTLKIQPAKLEDSAVYLCASSYEYEQYFGPGTRLTVT.

This clonotype was picked up many times. The chain has TRBV29-1 and TRBJ1-1, with a weak D call TRBD1 (5 bases). The CDR3 is made up of 12 amino acids. CDR1 is SQVTM, CDR2 ANQGSEA, per germline. Trimming cost V 6 bases and J 9 bases, with 17 bases left between them. CDR3 coding DNA: TGCAGCGTCCGTGGGCAGGGAGGACAAGCTTTCTTT. Protein sequence: CSVRGQGGQAFF.

The CDR3 bases are TGTGCCAGCAGCTTTAGCGGTTTTTACACCGGGGAGCTGTTTTTT. Its protein is CASSFSGFYTGELFF. V usage is TRBV6-6 and J usage is TRBJ2-2; D may be TRBD2 (6 bases). CDR1 and CDR2 (germline): MNHNY, SVGAGI (reference sequence). Trimming cost V 6 bases and J 3 bases, with 14 bases left between them. This CDR3 is 15 amino acids long.

V and J are TRBV12-3 or TRBV12-4 and TRBJ1-2; possible D gene TRBD1, 6 bases. CDR3 length: 16 residues. The V gene lost 3 bases and the J gene lost 3 bases, with 17 bases spanning the gap. The CDR3 spells CASSFSSWTEDYGYTF. CDR3 coding DNA: TGTGCCAGCAGTTTCTCAAGCTGGACAGAGGACTATGGCTACACCTTC.

The genes are TRBV29-1 and TRBJ2-7; D unclear. The germline V gene has CDR1 SQVTM and CDR2 ANQGSEA. The length of the CDR3 is 16 residues. V dropped 1 base and J dropped 2 bases, with 18 bases sitting between them. CDR3 in DNA: TGCAGCGTTGAAGTGGGCAACAAACCATATCCCTACGAGCAGTACTTC. This translates into CSVEVGNKPYPYEQYF.

This chain joins TRBV4-3 and TRBJ1-4, with D unclear. The V end lost 0 bases, the J end lost 5 bases, and 4 bases lay between the germline ends. From germline, CDR1 is LGHNA and CDR2 YSLEER. The CDR3 is 13 residues long. The CDR3 DNA reads TGCGCCAGCAGCCAAGACTCGAATGAAAAACTGTTTTTT. This codes for CASSQDSNEKLFF.